These 3 T cell receptor beta chains share one sample of origin, sequenced in a study of tumor and adjacent non-tumor tissue in lung cancer. No cell sorting was done before RNA was extracted from the tissue. Three rounds of nested PCR, following a modified ARM-PCR protocol, produced the TCRbeta library. TCRdb fed the multiplex PCR reads into MiXCR, producing one record per CDR3 protein. In the table there are more than 95,000 distinct CDR3 sequences, over 65% of which are singletons. Sequenced sample: lung tumor tissue. The origin of the receptors is a man in his thirties or forties with non-small cell lung cancer.

This clonotype was counted at least ten times. The V call is TRBV4-1, the J call TRBJ2-7, with 9 bases that match TRBD2. J gave up 6 bases and V 6 bases, and 9 bases lay outside the gene matches. The CDR3 consists of 14 residues. The V gene's germline CDR1 is MGHRA and CDR2 YSYEKL. The CDR3 bases are TGCGCCAGCAGTGAGCGGCGGGAGGGCCCCGAGCAGTACTTC. Translation gives CASSERREGPEQYF.

This clonotype appeared many times. The CDR3 loop reads CASSQEPGLVVGGYTF. The CDR3 nucleotides read TGCGCCAGCAGCCAAGAACCGGGACTCGTGGTAGGTGGCTACACCTTC. The V gene is TRBV4-1, the J gene TRBJ1-2; D is possibly TRBD1 (5 bases). The CDR3 totals 16 residues. Between the trimmed V and J ends, which lost 0 bases and 7 bases, there was a span of 18 bases. CDR1 is MGHRA and CDR2 is YSYEKL in the germline V gene.

Notes on this clonotype: A single base separates this from a much larger clone, so it may be a read error. V is TRBV4-3 and J is TRBJ2-2, with a weak D call TRBD2 (6 bases). V lost 4 bases and J lost 7, with 16 bases in between. The CDR3 extends over 15 amino acids. In germline, CDR1 is LGHNA, CDR2 YSLEER. The DNA of the CDR3 is TGCGCCAGCAGCCCGTCGGCTAGCGTGGACGGGGAGCTGTTTTTT. The encoded protein is CASSPSASVDGELFF.